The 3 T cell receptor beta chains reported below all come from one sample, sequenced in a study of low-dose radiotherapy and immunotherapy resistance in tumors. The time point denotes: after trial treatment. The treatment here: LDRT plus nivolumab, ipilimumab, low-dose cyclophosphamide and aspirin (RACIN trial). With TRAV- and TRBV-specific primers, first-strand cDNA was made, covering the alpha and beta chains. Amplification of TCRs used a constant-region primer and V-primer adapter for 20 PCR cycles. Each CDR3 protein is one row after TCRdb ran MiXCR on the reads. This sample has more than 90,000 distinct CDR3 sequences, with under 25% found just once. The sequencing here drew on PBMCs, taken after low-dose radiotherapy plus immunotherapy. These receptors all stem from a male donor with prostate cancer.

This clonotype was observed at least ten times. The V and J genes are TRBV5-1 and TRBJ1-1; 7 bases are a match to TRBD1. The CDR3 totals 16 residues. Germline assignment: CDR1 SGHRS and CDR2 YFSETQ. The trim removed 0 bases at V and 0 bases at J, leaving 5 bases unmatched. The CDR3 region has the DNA TGCGCCAGCAGCTTGGGTAACAGGGGAATGAACACTGAAGCTTTCTTT. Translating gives CASSLGNRGMNTEAFF.

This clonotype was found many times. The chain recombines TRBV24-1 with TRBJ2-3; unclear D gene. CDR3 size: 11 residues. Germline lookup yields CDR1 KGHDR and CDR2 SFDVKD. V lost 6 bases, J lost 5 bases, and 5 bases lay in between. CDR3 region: CATSHRDTQYF. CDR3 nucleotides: TGTGCCACCAGTCACAGAGATACGCAGTATTTT.

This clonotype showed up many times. DNA for the CDR3: TGCGCCAGCAGCCCTGAGGCCGGGACAGAAGTTTACGAGCAGTACTTC. It encodes CASSPEAGTEVYEQYF. J is TRBJ2-7 and V is TRBV5-1, with 7 bases fitting TRBD1. V lost 4 bases, J lost 4 bases, and 14 bases stayed unmatched. Germline CDR1 and CDR2: SGHRS and YFSETQ. The CDR3 covers 16 residues.